Included here is one TCR beta chain sequence, with context. Its antigen remains unknown. This entry belongs to a study of OX40 agonist ivuxolimab in advanced cancers. Turning to the study itself: A partial response was reached by three patients: one with hepatocellular carcinoma and two with cutaneous melanoma.

Method: immunoSEQ multiplex PCR; TCRdb's copy keeps in-frame clones and lacks some. The sample lists tens of thousands of clones; 85% to 90% were seen once. This CDR3 spans 15 amino acids. V gave up 5 bases and J gave up 4 bases, with 16 bases separating them. CDR1 is SGHAT and CDR2 is FQDESV in the germline V gene (reference sequence). Study-wide results and limits: Blood T cells, both CD4+ and CD8+, expanded clonally by week 6 at 0.1 to 3.0 mg/kg.

Collection of blood occurred at baseline, at cycle 4 day 1, and at cycle 7 day 1. The TCR sequence derives from an adult with an advanced solid tumor such as melanoma, head and neck, liver or kidney cancer. This chain connects TRBV11-1 to TRBJ2-3; TRBD1 is a possible D gene (6 bases). The starting material was CD4+ or CD8+ T cells sorted from blood, obtained in a trial of the OX40 agonist ivuxolimab. The CDR3 nucleotides read TGTGCCAGCAGCCACCGGGACATAAGTTCAGATACGCAGTATTTT. Protein: CASSHRDISSDTQYF.